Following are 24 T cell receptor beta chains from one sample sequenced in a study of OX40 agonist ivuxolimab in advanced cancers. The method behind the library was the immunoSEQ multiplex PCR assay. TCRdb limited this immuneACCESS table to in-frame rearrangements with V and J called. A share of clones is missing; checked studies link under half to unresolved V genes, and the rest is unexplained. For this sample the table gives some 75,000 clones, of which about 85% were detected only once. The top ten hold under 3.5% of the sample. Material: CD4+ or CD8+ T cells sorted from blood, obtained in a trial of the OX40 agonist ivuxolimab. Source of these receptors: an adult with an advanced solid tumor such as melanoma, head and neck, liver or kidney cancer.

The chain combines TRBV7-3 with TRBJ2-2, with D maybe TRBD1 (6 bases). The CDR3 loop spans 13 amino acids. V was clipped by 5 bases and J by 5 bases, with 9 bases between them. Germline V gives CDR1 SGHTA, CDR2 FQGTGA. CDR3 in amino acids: CASSRQVTGELFF. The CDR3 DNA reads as TGTGCCAGCAGCCGACAGGTGACCGGGGAGCTGTTTTTT.

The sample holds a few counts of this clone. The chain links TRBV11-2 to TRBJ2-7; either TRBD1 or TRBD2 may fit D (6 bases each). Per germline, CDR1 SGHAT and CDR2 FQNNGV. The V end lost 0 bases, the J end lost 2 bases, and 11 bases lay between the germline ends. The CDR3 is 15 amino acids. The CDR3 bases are TGTGCCAGCAGCTTAGAGCCGGGGGCAACCTACGAGCAGTACTTC. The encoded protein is CASSLEPGATYEQYF.

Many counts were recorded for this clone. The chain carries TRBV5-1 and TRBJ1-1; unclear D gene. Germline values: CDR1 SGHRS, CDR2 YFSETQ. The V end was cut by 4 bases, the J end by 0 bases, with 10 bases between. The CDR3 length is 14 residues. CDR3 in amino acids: CASSRTTVNTEAFF. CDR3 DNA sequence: TGCGCCAGCAGCCGAACTACGGTGAACACTGAAGCTTTCTTT.

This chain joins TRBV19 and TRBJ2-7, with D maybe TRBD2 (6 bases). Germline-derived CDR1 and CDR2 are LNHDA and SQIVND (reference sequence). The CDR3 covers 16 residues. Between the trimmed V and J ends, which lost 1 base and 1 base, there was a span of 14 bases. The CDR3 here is CASSIAGARLSYEQYF. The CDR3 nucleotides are TGTGCCAGTAGTATAGCGGGAGCCCGCTTATCCTACGAGCAGTACTTC. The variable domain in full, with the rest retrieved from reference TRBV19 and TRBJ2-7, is DGGITQSPKYLFRKEGQNVTLSCEQNLNHDAMYWYRQDPGQGLRLIYYSQIVNDFQKGDIAEGYSVSREKKESFPLTVTSAQKNPTAFYLCASSIAGARLSYEQYFGPGTRLTVT.

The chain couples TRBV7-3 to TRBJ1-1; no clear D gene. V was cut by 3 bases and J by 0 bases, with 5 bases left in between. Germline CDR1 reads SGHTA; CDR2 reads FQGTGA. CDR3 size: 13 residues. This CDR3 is CASSFRMNTEAFF. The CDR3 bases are TGTGCCAGCAGCTTCCGGATGAACACTGAAGCTTTCTTT.

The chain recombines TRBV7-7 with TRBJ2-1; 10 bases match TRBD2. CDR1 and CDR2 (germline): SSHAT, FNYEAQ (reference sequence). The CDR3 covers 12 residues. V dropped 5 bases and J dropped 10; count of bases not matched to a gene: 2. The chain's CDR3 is CASSPSGGEQFF. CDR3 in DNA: TGTGCCAGCAGCCCTAGCGGGGGCGAGCAGTTCTTC.

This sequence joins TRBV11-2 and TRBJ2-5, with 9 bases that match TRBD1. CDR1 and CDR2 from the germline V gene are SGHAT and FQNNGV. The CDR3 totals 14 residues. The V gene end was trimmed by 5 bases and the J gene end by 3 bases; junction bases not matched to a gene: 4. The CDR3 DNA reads TGTGCCAGCAGCCCCACAGGGGGCGAAGAGACCCAGTACTTC. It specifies CASSPTGGEETQYF.

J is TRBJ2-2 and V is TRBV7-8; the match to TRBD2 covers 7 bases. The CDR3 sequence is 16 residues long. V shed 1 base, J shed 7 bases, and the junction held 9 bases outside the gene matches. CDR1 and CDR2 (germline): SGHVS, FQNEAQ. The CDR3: CASSLGAGRSGGELFF. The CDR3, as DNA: TGTGCCAGCAGCTTAGGTGCCGGGAGGTCGGGCGGGGAGCTGTTTTTT. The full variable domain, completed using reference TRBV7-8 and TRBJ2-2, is GAGVSQSPRYKVAKRGQDVALRCDPISGHVSLFWYQQALGQGPEFLTYFQNEAQLDKSGLPSDRFFAERPEGSVSTLKIQRTQQEDSAVYLCASSLGAGRSGGELFFGEGSRLTVL.

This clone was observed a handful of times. CDR3 DNA sequence: TGTGCCAGCAGCTTGGACAGGGGGCTAACAGATACGCAGTATTTT. Translation gives CASSLDRGLTDTQYF. The chain links TRBV5-4 to TRBJ2-3, with 9 bases aligning to TRBD1. J gave up 3 bases and V 0 bases, and 2 bases lay outside the gene matches. The CDR3 loop spans 15 amino acids. Germline V CDR1 and CDR2: SGHNT, YYREEE (reference sequence). The whole variable domain, remainder taken from reference TRBV5-4 and TRBJ2-3, is ETGVTQSPTHLIKTRGQQVTLRCSSQSGHNTVSWYQQALGQGPQFIFQYYREEENGRGNFPPRFSGLQFPNYSSELNVNALELDDSALYLCASSLDRGLTDTQYFGPGTRLTVL.

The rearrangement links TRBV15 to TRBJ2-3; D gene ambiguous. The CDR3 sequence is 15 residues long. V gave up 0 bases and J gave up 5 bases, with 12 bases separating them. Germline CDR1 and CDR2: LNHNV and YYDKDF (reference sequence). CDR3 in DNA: TGTGCCACCAGCAGAGATCCCACAGCAGTAGATACGCAGTATTTT. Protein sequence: CATSRDPTAVDTQYF. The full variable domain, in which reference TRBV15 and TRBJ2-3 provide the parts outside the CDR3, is DAMVIQNPRYQVTQFGKPVTLSCSQTLNHNVMYWYQQKSSQAPKLLFHYYDKDFNNEADTPDNFQSRRPNTSFCFLDIRSPGLGDTAMYLCATSRDPTAVDTQYFGPGTRLTVL.

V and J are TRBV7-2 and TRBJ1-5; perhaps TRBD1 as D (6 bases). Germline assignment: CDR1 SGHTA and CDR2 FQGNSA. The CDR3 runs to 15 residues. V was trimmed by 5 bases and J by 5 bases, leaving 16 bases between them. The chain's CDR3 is CASSRTGLGDQPQHF. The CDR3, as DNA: TGTGCCAGCAGCCGTACAGGGCTAGGAGATCAGCCCCAGCATTTT.

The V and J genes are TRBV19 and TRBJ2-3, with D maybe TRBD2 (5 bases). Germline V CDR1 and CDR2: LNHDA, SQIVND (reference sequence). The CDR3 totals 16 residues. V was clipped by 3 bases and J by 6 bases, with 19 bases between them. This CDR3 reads CASSIGRVEGLDTQYF. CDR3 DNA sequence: TGTGCCAGTAGTATCGGAAGGGTTGAGGGCCTTGATACGCAGTATTTT. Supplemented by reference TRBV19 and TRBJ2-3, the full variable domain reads DGGITQSPKYLFRKEGQNVTLSCEQNLNHDAMYWYRQDPGQGLRLIYYSQIVNDFQKGDIAEGYSVSREKKESFPLTVTSAQKNPTAFYLCASSIGRVEGLDTQYFGPGTRLTVL.

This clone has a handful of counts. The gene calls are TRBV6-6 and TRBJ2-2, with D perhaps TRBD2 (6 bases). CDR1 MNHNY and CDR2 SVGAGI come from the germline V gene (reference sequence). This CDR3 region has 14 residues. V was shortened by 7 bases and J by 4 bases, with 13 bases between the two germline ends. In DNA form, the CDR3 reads TGTGCCAGCACCCCTAGCGTTTTCACCGGGGAGCTGTTTTTT. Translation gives CASTPSVFTGELFF.

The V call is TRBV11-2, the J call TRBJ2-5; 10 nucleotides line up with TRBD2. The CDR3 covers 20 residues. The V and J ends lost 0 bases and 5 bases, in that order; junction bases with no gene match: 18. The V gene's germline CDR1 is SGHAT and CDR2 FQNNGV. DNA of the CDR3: TGTGCCAGCAGCTTAGATGCTGGCTTCTTCAGCGGGGGGGCCCGGGAGACCCAGTACTTC. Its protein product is CASSLDAGFFSGGARETQYF.

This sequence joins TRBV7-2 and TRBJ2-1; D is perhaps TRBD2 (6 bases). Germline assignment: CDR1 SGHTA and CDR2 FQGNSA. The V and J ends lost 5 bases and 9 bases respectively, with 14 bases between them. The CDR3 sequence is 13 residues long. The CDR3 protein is CASSRRRRGEQFF. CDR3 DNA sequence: TGTGCCAGCAGCCGGCGCCGGAGGGGTGAGCAGTTCTTC.

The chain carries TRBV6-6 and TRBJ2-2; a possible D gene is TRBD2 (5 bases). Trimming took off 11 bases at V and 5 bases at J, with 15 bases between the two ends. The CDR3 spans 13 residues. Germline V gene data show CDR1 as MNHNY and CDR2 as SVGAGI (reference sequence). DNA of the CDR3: TGTGCCTCGCGCGGGCCTAGGACCGGGGAGCTGTTTTTT. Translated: CASRGPRTGELFF.

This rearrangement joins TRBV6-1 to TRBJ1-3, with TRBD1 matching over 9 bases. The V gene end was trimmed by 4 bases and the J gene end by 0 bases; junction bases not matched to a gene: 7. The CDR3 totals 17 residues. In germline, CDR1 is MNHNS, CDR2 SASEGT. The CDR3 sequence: CASSATDRGSSGNTIYF. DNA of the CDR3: TGTGCCAGCAGTGCGACCGACAGGGGGAGCTCTGGAAACACCATATATTTT.

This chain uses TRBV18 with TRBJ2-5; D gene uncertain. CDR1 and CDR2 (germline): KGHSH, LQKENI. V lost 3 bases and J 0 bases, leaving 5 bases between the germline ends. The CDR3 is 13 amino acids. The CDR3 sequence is CASSPGYQETQYF. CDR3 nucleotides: TGTGCCAGCTCACCCGGGTACCAAGAGACCCAGTACTTC. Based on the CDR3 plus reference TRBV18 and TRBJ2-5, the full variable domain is NAGVMQNPRHLVRRRGQEARLRCSPMKGHSHVYWYRQLPEEGLKFMVYLQKENIIDESGMPKERFSAEFPKEGPSILRIQQVVRGDSAAYFCASSPGYQETQYFGPGTRLLVL.

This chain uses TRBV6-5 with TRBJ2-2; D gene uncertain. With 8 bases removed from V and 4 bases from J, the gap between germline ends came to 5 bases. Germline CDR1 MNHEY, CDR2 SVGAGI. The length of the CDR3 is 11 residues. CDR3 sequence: CASLGTGELFF. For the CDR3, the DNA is TGTGCCAGCCTGGGCACCGGGGAGCTGTTTTTT.

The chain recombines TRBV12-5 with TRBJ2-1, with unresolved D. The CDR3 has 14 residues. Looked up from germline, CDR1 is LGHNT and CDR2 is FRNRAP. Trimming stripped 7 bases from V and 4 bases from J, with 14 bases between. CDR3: CASVRDESYNEQFF. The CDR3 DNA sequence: TGTGCTAGTGTAAGGGATGAGTCATACAATGAGCAGTTCTTC. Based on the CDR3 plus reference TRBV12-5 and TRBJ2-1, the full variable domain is DARVTQTPRHKVTEMGQEVTMRCQPILGHNTVFWYRQTMMQGLELLAYFRNRAPLDDSGMPKDRFSAEMPDATLATLKIQPSEPRDSAVYFCASVRDESYNEQFFGPGTRLTVL.

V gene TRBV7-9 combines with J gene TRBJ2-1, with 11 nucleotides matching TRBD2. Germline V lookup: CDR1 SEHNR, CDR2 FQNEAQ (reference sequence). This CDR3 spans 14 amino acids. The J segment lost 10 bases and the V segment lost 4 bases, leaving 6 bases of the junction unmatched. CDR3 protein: CASSSTSGVYEQFF. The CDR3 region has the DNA TGTGCCAGCAGCTCGACTAGCGGGGTATACGAGCAGTTCTTC.

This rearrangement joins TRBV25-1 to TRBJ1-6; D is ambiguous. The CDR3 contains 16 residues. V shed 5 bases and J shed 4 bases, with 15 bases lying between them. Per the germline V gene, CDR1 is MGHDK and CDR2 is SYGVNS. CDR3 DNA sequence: TGTGCCAGCAGTTCAAGGGCAGGCCTTTATAATTCACCCCTCCACTTT. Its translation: CASSSRAGLYNSPLHF. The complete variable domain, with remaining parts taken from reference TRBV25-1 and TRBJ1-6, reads EADIYQTPRYLVIGTGKKITLECSQTMGHDKMYWYQQDPGMELHLIHYSYGVNSTEKGDLSSESTVSRIRTEHFPLTLESARPSHTSQYLCASSSRAGLYNSPLHFGNGTRLTVT.

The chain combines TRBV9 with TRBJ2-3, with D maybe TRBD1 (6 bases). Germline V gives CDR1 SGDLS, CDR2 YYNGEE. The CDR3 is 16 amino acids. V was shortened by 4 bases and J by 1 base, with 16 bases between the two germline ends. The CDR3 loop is CASSPDFPGGTDTQYF. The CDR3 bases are TGTGCCAGCAGCCCCGACTTTCCAGGGGGCACAGATACGCAGTATTTT.

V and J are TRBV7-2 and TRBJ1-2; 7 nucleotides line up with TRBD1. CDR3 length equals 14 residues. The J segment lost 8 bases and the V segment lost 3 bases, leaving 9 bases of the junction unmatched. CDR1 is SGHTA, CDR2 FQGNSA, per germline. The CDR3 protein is CASSFGRGKEGYTF. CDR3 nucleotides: TGTGCCAGCAGCTTTGGCAGGGGGAAAGAAGGCTACACCTTC.